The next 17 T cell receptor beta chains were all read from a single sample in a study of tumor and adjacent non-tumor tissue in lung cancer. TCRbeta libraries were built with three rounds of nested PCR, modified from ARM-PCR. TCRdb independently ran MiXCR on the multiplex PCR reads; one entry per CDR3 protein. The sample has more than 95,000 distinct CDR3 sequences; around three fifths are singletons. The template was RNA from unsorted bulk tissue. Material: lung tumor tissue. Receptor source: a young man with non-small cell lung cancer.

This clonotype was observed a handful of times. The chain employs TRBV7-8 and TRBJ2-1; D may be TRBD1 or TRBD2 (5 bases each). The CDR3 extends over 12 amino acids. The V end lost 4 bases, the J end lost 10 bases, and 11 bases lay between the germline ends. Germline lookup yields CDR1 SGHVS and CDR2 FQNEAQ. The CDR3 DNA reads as TGTGCCAGCAGCTCGGGACCCCTCGAGCAGTTCTTC. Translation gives CASSSGPLEQFF.

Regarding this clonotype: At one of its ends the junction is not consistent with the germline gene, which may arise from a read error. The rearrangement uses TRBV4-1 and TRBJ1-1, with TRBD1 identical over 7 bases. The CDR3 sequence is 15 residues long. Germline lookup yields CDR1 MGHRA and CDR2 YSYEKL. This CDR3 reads CAGRELTGPNTEAFF. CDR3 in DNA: TGCGCCGGCAGAGAACTGACAGGGCCGAACACTGAAGCTTTCTTT.

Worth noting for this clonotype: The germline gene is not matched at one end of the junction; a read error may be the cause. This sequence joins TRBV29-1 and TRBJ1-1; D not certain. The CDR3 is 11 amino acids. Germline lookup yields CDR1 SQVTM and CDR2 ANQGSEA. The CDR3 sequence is CGVALNTEAFF. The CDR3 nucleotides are TGCGGCGTTGCCCTGAACACTGAAGCCTTCTTC.

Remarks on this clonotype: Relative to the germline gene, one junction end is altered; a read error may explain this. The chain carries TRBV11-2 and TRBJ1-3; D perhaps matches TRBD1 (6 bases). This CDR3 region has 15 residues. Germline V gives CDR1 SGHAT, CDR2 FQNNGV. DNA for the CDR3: TGTGCCAGCAACTTGAGGGGGAACTCTGGGAACATCATATATTTT. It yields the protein CASNLRGNSGNIIYF.

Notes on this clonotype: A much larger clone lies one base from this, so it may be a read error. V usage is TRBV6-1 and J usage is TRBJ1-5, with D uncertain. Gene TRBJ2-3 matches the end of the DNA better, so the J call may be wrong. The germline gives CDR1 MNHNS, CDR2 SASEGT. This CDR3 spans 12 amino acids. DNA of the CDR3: TGTGCCAGCAGTGAACTTGGTCAGCCCCAGTATTTT. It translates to CASSELGQPQYF.

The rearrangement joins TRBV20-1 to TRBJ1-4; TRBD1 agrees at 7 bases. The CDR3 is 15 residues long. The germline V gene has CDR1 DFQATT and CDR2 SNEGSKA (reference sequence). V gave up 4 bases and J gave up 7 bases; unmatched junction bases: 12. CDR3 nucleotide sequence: TGCAGTGCTACAGGCACGACAGGGTCGGGTGAAAAACTGTTTTTT. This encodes CSATGTTGSGEKLFF.

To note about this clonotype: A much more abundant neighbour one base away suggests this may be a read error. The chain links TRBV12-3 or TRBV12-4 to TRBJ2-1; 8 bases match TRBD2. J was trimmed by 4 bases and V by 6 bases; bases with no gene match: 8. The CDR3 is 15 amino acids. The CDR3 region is CASSPVAGGYNEQFF. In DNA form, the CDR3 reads TGTGCCAGCAGCCCCGTGGCGGGGGGTTACAATGAGCAGTTCTTC.

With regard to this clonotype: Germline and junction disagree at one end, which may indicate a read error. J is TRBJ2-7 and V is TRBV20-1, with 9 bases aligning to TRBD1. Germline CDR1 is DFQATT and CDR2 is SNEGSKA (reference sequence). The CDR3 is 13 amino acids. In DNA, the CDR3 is TGCAATGCTGGGGGACAGGGAGGCTACGTGCAGTACTTC. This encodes CNAGGQGGYVQYF.

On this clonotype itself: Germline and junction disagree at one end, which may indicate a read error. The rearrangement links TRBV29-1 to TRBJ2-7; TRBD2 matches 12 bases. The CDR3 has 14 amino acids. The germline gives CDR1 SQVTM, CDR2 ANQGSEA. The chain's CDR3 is CSATTSGSFYELYF. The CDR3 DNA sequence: TGCAGCGCCACGACTAGCGGGAGCTTCTACGAGCTGTACTTC.

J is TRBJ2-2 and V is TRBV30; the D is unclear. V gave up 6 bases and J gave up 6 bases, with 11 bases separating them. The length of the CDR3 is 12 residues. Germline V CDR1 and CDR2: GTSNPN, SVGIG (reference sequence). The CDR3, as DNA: TGTGCCTGCATCCGGGCATCCGGGGAGCTGTTTTTT. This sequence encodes CACIRASGELFF.

The DNA of the CDR3 is TGTGCCAGCACCTTGGTCCGCGAAGCTTTCTTT. Its translation: CASTLVREAFF. V and J are TRBV12-3 or TRBV12-4 and TRBJ1-1; D call uncertain. V lost 7 bases and J lost 8, with 11 bases in between. The CDR3 runs to 11 residues.

In DNA, the CDR3 is TGTGCCAGCAGCCCGCAGGGTCCCCTCCCTTACTATGGGGCCAACGTCCTGACTTTC. Protein: CASSPQGPLPYYGANVLTF. This chain links TRBV9 with TRBJ2-6; D may be TRBD1 (5 bases). Deletions cut 4 bases from V and 3 bases from J, with 23 bases between. The CDR3 contains 19 residues. The germline V gene encodes CDR1 SGDLS and CDR2 YYNGEE.

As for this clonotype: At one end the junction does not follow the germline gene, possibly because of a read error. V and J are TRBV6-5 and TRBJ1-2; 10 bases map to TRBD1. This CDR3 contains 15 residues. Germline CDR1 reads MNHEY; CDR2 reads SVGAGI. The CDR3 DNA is TGTGCCGGCAGTATAGGGAGGGGACAGGGGCCTGGCTACACCTTC. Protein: CAGSIGRGQGPGYTF.

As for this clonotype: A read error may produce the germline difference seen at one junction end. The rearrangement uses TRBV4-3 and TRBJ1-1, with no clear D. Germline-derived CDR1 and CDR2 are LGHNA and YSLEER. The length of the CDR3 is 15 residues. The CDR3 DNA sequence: TGCGCTAGCAGCCCCGAAAGGGCCCTGAAGACTGAAGCTTTCTTT. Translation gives CASSPERALKTEAFF.

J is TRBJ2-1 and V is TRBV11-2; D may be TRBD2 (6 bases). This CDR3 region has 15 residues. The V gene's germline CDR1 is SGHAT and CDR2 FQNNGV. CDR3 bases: TGTATCAGCAGCTTAGTCGGGGGCTCCTACAATGAGCAGTTCTTC. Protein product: CISSLVGGSYNEQFF.

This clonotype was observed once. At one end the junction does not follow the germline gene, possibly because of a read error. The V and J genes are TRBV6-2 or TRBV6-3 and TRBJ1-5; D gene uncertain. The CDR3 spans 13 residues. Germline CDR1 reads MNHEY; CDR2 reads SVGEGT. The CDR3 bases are TGTGCCAGCAGTAACAACCGCAATCAACCCCAGCATTTT. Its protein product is CASSNNRNQPQHF.

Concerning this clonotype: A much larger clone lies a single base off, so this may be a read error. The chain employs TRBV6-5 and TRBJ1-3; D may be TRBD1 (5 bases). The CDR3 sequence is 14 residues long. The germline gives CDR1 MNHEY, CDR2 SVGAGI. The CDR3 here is CVSSYSGGGNTIYF. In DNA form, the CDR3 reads TGTGTCAGCAGTTACTCGGGGGGTGGAAACACCATATATTTT.